A selection of T cell receptor beta chains follows, all from one sample in a study of blood T cell repertoires in COVID-19. Profiling relied on immunoSEQ multiplex PCR, and the TCRdb table lists in-frame clones only, not all of them. The repertoire has some 32,000 clones, around 90% of them found once; the top ten carry over 12%. The sample consisted of peripheral blood. These receptors were collected from a man aged 55 to 70 with active COVID-19. Both conserved end residues are part of each CDR3. D genes are given only for firm matches. Expanded clones are given a class, and other clones once, few, many or no size at all.

cdr3_nt: TGTGCCAGCAGTTCCCGCCTCGGGACTCTTGGAGGCTACACCTTC; cdr3_aa: CASSSRLGTLGGYTF; d_call: NA; clone_size: NA; v_call: TRBV27; j_call: TRBJ1-2
cdr3_nt: TGTGCCAGCAGCTCCCTGACTAGCTATGCTGAGCAGTTCTTC; cdr3_aa: CASSSLTSYAEQFF; d_call: TRBD2; clone_size: NA; v_call: TRBV11-2; j_call: TRBJ2-1
cdr3_nt: TGCGCCAGCAGCCAAGGGGGAAGGGACAGCTATGGCTACACCTTC; cdr3_aa: CASSQGGRDSYGYTF; d_call: TRBD1; clone_size: NA; v_call: TRBV4-3; j_call: TRBJ1-2
cdr3_nt: TGTGCCAGCAGTTACAATGGGGGCTCAGGCGAAAAACTGTTTTTT; cdr3_aa: CASSYNGGSGEKLFF; d_call: NA; clone_size: NA; v_call: TRBV6-5; j_call: TRBJ1-4
cdr3_nt: TGTGCCAGCAGCCAGAACTTTCGGGATACGCAGTATTTT; cdr3_aa: CASSQNFRDTQYF; d_call: NA; clone_size: NA; v_call: TRBV3-1/TRBV3-2; j_call: TRBJ2-3
cdr3_nt: TGTGCCAGCAGCCTGACAGGGGCTGGGGCCAACGTCCTGACTTTC; cdr3_aa: CASSLTGAGANVLTF; d_call: TRBD1; clone_size: NA; v_call: TRBV5-8; j_call: TRBJ2-6
cdr3_nt: TGTGCCAGCGTAGCATCGGGGGGAAACACCATATATTTT; cdr3_aa: CASVASGGNTIYF; d_call: NA; clone_size: NA; v_call: TRBV25-1; j_call: TRBJ1-3
cdr3_nt: TGCGCCAGCAGCCAACAGCCGGGACAGGGGGGCGATGAGCAGTTCTTC; cdr3_aa: CASSQQPGQGGDEQFF; d_call: TRBD1; clone_size: NA; v_call: TRBV4-1; j_call: TRBJ2-1
cdr3_nt: TGTGCCAGCAGCGCAAGACAGGGGAACACTGAAGCTTTCTTT; cdr3_aa: CASSARQGNTEAFF; d_call: TRBD1; clone_size: NA; v_call: TRBV7-2; j_call: TRBJ1-1
cdr3_nt: TGTGCCAGCAGCTCTGGACTAGCGGAAAACATTCAGTACTTC; cdr3_aa: CASSSGLAENIQYF; d_call: TRBD2; clone_size: NA; v_call: TRBV7-2; j_call: TRBJ2-4
cdr3_nt: TGTGCCAGCTCACCTTACACTGGAAACACCATATATTTT; cdr3_aa: CASSPYTGNTIYF; d_call: NA; clone_size: NA; v_call: TRBV18; j_call: TRBJ1-3
cdr3_nt: TGTGCCAGCTCACGGGAGGCGGGAAATTCACCCCTCCACTTT; cdr3_aa: CASSREAGNSPLHF; d_call: NA; clone_size: once; v_call: TRBV18; j_call: TRBJ1-6
cdr3_nt: TGCGCCAGCAGTCCACATGACAGGCTCAGGATCCGGAACACCATATATTTT; cdr3_aa: CASSPHDRLRIRNTIYF; d_call: NA; clone_size: NA; v_call: TRBV23-1; j_call: TRBJ1-3
cdr3_nt: TGCGCCAGCAGCCAAGCCCCGCTAGCGGGGGGTATTGATACGCAGTATTTT; cdr3_aa: CASSQAPLAGGIDTQYF; d_call: TRBD2; clone_size: NA; v_call: TRBV4-1; j_call: TRBJ2-3
cdr3_nt: TGTGCCAGCAGTTTTTCCGACAGTCTTGAGACGCAGTATTTT; cdr3_aa: CASSFSDSLETQYF; d_call: NA; clone_size: NA; v_call: TRBV27; j_call: TRBJ2-3
cdr3_nt: TGTGCCAGCAGTTTGTCTACAGGGGGCACTGAAGCTTTCTTT; cdr3_aa: CASSLSTGGTEAFF; d_call: TRBD1; clone_size: NA; v_call: TRBV27; j_call: TRBJ1-1
cdr3_nt: TGTGTCAGCAGCCTGACAGGCAGTTATGGCTACACCTTC; cdr3_aa: CVSSLTGSYGYTF; d_call: NA; clone_size: NA; v_call: TRBV6-2/TRBV6-3; j_call: TRBJ1-2
cdr3_nt: TGTGCCAGCAGTCCCGGGGGGGGCACTGAAGCTTTCTTT; cdr3_aa: CASSPGGGTEAFF; d_call: NA; clone_size: once; v_call: TRBV6-5; j_call: TRBJ1-1
cdr3_nt: TGTGCCAGTAGTATGAAACAGGTGGGGCTAGCGGGAGTAGCCGGGGAGCTGTTTTTT; cdr3_aa: CASSMKQVGLAGVAGELFF; d_call: TRBD2; clone_size: NA; v_call: TRBV19; j_call: TRBJ2-2
cdr3_nt: TGTGCCAGCAGCTTCGGCGAGCGGAGCTCCTACGAGCAGTACTTC; cdr3_aa: CASSFGERSSYEQYF; d_call: NA; clone_size: NA; v_call: TRBV5-6; j_call: TRBJ2-7
cdr3_nt: TGTGCCAGCAGCTTGAACAGCCCGAAGTGGACCCAGTACTTC; cdr3_aa: CASSLNSPKWTQYF; d_call: NA; clone_size: NA; v_call: TRBV5-4; j_call: TRBJ2-5
cdr3_nt: TGTGCCAGCAGCCTAACAGGGTCCACAGATACGCAGTATTTT; cdr3_aa: CASSLTGSTDTQYF; d_call: NA; clone_size: NA; v_call: TRBV7-9; j_call: TRBJ2-3
cdr3_nt: TGTGCCAGCAGCTCCAGAGCGGGAGGGATATATCGGGGTGTCAATGAGCAGTTCTTC; cdr3_aa: CASSSRAGGIYRGVNEQFF; d_call: TRBD2; clone_size: NA; v_call: TRBV7-8; j_call: TRBJ2-1
cdr3_nt: TGTGCCAGTAGTATTGGCAGGGCGCAGCCCCAGCATTTT; cdr3_aa: CASSIGRAQPQHF; d_call: NA; clone_size: NA; v_call: TRBV19; j_call: TRBJ1-5
cdr3_nt: TGTGCCAGCAGTCCCCAGGGTTACGAGCAGTACTTC; cdr3_aa: CASSPQGYEQYF; d_call: NA; clone_size: NA; v_call: TRBV6-6; j_call: TRBJ2-7
cdr3_nt: TGTGCCAGCAGCCCAAGGGAGGGCGCAGGTGGCTACACCTTC; cdr3_aa: CASSPREGAGGYTF; d_call: NA; clone_size: NA; v_call: TRBV16; j_call: TRBJ1-2
cdr3_nt: TGTGCCAGCAGCTTAACGGTTGCGGCTAAAGAGACCCAGTACTTC; cdr3_aa: CASSLTVAAKETQYF; d_call: NA; clone_size: NA; v_call: TRBV7-3; j_call: TRBJ2-5
cdr3_nt: TGCGCCAGCAGTGAAGGTAGCGGGACTGTCACCGGGGAGCTGTTTTTT; cdr3_aa: CASSEGSGTVTGELFF; d_call: TRBD2; clone_size: NA; v_call: TRBV10-2; j_call: TRBJ2-2
cdr3_nt: TGTGCCAGCAGTGAAAACCTCTCCGGGACTCTGACTTTC; cdr3_aa: CASSENLSGTLTF; d_call: NA; clone_size: NA; v_call: TRBV6-1; j_call: TRBJ2-6
cdr3_nt: TGTGCCAGCAGCTCGTTTAATACGCAGTATTTT; cdr3_aa: CASSSFNTQYF; d_call: NA; clone_size: NA; v_call: TRBV5-4; j_call: TRBJ2-3
cdr3_nt: TGTGCCAGCAGCTTGTACCGGGACAGGGGGCTAAGTGAGCAGTTCTTC; cdr3_aa: CASSLYRDRGLSEQFF; d_call: TRBD1; clone_size: once; v_call: TRBV7-3; j_call: TRBJ2-1
cdr3_nt: TGTGCCAGCTCACCACCTACGGGCTTTGGCAGGGTGCGAGGTGGCTACACCTTC; cdr3_aa: CASSPPTGFGRVRGGYTF; d_call: NA; clone_size: NA; v_call: TRBV18; j_call: TRBJ1-2
cdr3_nt: TGTGCCAGCAGTTTTGGACTAGCGGGGGATACGCAGTATTTT; cdr3_aa: CASSFGLAGDTQYF; d_call: TRBD2; clone_size: NA; v_call: TRBV27; j_call: TRBJ2-3
cdr3_nt: TGTGCCAGCAGCCCGGGACAGGAGGTAGAAGCTTTCTTT; cdr3_aa: CASSPGQEVEAFF; d_call: TRBD1; clone_size: NA; v_call: TRBV7-2; j_call: TRBJ1-1
cdr3_nt: TGTGCCAGCAGTTACGACGCAGGGGGCAGAAATCAGCCCCAGCATTTT; cdr3_aa: CASSYDAGGRNQPQHF; d_call: TRBD1; clone_size: NA; v_call: TRBV6-2/TRBV6-3; j_call: TRBJ1-5
cdr3_nt: TGTGCCAGCAGCTCCCGGACAGGTGGCTACACCTTC; cdr3_aa: CASSSRTGGYTF; d_call: TRBD1; clone_size: NA; v_call: TRBV7-3; j_call: TRBJ1-2
cdr3_nt: TGTGCCAGCAGCCCGCTAGCGGGACTTAGCACAGATACGCAGTATTTT; cdr3_aa: CASSPLAGLSTDTQYF; d_call: TRBD2; clone_size: NA; v_call: TRBV7-2; j_call: TRBJ2-3
cdr3_nt: TGTGCCACTAACGACAGGGGGGGGACAGATACGCAGTATTTT; cdr3_aa: CATNDRGGTDTQYF; d_call: TRBD1; clone_size: NA; v_call: TRBV19; j_call: TRBJ2-3
cdr3_nt: TGTGCCAGCAGCCAGGGACTTACTAGCACAGATACGCAGTATTTT; cdr3_aa: CASSQGLTSTDTQYF; d_call: NA; clone_size: NA; v_call: TRBV7-3; j_call: TRBJ2-3
cdr3_nt: TGTGCCAGCAGCCTAGACAGGGCGAGTGGCTACACCTTC; cdr3_aa: CASSLDRASGYTF; d_call: TRBD1; clone_size: NA; v_call: TRBV5-6; j_call: TRBJ1-2
cdr3_nt: TGTGCCAGCAGAGTCAGGGTAATCACTGAAGCTTTCTTT; cdr3_aa: CASRVRVITEAFF; d_call: NA; clone_size: NA; v_call: TRBV2; j_call: TRBJ1-1
cdr3_nt: TGTGCCAGCAATCGAGGTGACACTGAAGCTTTCTTT; cdr3_aa: CASNRGDTEAFF; d_call: NA; clone_size: NA; v_call: TRBV6-5; j_call: TRBJ1-1
cdr3_nt: TGTGCCAGCAGCAAAGGACTGCCCGTAGAGACCCAGTACTTC; cdr3_aa: CASSKGLPVETQYF; d_call: NA; clone_size: NA; v_call: TRBV5-8; j_call: TRBJ2-5
cdr3_nt: TGTGCCAGCTCACCGTCCCCCCTAGGGGCACAAGAGACCCAGTACTTC; cdr3_aa: CASSPSPLGAQETQYF; d_call: NA; clone_size: NA; v_call: TRBV18; j_call: TRBJ2-5
cdr3_nt: TGTGCCATCACAGCTGGAGGGGCGCATTCACCCCTCCACTTT; cdr3_aa: CAITAGGAHSPLHF; d_call: NA; clone_size: NA; v_call: TRBV10-3; j_call: TRBJ1-6
cdr3_nt: TGTGCCAGCAGCTTTGGAGGGAGCAAGACCCAGTACTTC; cdr3_aa: CASSFGGSKTQYF; d_call: NA; clone_size: NA; v_call: TRBV7-9; j_call: TRBJ2-5
cdr3_nt: TGTGCCATCAGCCCCCGGGACAGGGGAGGGTTCACTGAAGCTTTCTTT; cdr3_aa: CAISPRDRGGFTEAFF; d_call: TRBD1; clone_size: NA; v_call: TRBV10-3; j_call: TRBJ1-1
cdr3_nt: TGTGCCAGCAGCCTATCAACAGGGTTGTTCTACGAGCAGTACTTC; cdr3_aa: CASSLSTGLFYEQYF; d_call: NA; clone_size: NA; v_call: TRBV7-2; j_call: TRBJ2-7
cdr3_nt: TGTGCCAGCAGCTTGCGGACTAGCGGGGGCAATGAGCAGTTCTTC; cdr3_aa: CASSLRTSGGNEQFF; d_call: TRBD2; clone_size: NA; v_call: TRBV7-2; j_call: TRBJ2-1
cdr3_nt: TGCAGCGTTGATAGCGGGGTGGCCACCGGGGAGCTGTTTTTT; cdr3_aa: CSVDSGVATGELFF; d_call: TRBD2; clone_size: NA; v_call: TRBV29-1; j_call: TRBJ2-2
cdr3_nt: TGTGCCAGCAGCTTGGGTGGACAGGGGCCAAGGGGGCAAGAGACCCAGTACTTC; cdr3_aa: CASSLGGQGPRGQETQYF; d_call: TRBD1; clone_size: NA; v_call: TRBV5-8; j_call: TRBJ2-5
cdr3_nt: TGTGCCAGAGACAGGGGAGGTCTAGGGACCTATAATTCACCCCTCCACTTT; cdr3_aa: CARDRGGLGTYNSPLHF; d_call: TRBD1; clone_size: once; v_call: TRBV3-1/TRBV3-2; j_call: TRBJ1-6
cdr3_nt: TGTGCCAGCAGCCGGTTCGAGGGGGGGGGACTAGACGAGCAGTACTTC; cdr3_aa: CASSRFEGGGLDEQYF; d_call: TRBD2; clone_size: NA; v_call: TRBV3-1/TRBV3-2; j_call: TRBJ2-7
cdr3_nt: TGTGCCAGCAGCCCCCGTCAGGGGGCGAATGAAAAACTGTTTTTT; cdr3_aa: CASSPRQGANEKLFF; d_call: TRBD1; clone_size: NA; v_call: TRBV9; j_call: TRBJ1-4